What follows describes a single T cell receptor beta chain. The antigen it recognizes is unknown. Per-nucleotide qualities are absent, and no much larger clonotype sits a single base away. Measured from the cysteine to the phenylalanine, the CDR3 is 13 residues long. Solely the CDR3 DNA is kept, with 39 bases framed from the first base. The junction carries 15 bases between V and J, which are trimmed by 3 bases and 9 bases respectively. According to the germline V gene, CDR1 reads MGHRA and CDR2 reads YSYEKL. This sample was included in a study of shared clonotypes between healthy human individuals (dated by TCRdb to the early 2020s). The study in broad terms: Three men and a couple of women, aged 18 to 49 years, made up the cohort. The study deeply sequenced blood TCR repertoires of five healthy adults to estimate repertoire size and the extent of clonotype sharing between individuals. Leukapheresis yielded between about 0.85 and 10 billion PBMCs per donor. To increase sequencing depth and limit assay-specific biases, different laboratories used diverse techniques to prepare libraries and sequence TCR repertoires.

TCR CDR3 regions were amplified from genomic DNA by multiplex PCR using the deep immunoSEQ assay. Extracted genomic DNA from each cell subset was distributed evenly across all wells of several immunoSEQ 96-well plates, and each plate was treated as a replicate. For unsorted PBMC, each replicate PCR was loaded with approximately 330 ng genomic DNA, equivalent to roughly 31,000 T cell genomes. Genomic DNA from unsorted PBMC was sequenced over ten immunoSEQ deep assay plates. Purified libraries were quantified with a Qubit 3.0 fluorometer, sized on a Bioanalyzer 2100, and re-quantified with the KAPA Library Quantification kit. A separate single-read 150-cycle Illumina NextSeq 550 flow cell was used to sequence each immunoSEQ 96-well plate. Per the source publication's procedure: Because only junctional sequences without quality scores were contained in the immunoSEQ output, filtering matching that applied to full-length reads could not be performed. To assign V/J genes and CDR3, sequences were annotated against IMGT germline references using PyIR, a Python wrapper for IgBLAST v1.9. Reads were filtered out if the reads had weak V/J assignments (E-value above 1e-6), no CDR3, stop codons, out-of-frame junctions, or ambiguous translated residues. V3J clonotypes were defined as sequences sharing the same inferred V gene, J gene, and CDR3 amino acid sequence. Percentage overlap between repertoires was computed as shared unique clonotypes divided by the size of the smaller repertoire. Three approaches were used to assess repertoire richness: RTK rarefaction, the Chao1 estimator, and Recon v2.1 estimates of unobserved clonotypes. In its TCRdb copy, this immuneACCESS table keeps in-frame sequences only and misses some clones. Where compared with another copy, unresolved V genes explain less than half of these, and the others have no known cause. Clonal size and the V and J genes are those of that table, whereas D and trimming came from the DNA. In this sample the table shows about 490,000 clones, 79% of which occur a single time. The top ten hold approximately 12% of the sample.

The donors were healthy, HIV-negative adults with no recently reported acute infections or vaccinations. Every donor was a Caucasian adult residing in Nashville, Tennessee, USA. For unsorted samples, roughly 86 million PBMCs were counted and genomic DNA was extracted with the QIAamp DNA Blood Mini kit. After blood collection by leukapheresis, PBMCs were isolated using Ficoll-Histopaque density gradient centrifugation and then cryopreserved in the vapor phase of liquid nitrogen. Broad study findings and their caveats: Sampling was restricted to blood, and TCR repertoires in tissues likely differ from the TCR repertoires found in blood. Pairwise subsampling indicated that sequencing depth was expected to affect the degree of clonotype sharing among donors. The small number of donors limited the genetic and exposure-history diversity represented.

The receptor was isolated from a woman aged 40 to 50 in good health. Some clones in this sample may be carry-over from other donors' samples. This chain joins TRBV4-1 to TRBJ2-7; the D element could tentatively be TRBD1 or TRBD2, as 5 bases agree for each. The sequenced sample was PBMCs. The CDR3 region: CASSHWGTMGQYF. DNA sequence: TGCGCCAGCAGCCATTGGGGGACGATGGGGCAGTACTTC.